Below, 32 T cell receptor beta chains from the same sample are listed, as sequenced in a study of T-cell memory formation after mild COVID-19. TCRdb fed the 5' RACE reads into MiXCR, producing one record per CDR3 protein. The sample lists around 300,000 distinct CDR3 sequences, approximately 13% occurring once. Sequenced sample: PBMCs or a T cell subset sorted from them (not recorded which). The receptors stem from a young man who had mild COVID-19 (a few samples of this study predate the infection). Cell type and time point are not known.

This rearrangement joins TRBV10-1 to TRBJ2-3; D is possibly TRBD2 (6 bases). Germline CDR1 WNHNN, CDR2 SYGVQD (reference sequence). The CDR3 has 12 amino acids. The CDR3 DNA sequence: TGCCCCTTCCGGGGGAACCCAGATACGCAGTATTTT. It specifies CPFRGNPDTQYF.

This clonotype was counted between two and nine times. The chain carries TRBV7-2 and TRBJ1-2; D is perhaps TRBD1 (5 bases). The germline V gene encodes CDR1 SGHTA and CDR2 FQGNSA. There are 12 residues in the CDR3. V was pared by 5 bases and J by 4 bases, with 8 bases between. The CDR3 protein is CASSEQGYGYTF. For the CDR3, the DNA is TGTGCCAGCAGCGAGCAGGGCTATGGCTACACCTTC. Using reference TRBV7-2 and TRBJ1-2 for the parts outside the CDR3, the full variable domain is GAGVSQSPSNKVTEKGKDVELRCDPISGHTALYWYRQSLGQGLEFLIYFQGNSAPDKSGLPSDRFSAERTGGSVSTLTIQRTQQEDSAVYLCASSEQGYGYTFGSGTRLTVV.

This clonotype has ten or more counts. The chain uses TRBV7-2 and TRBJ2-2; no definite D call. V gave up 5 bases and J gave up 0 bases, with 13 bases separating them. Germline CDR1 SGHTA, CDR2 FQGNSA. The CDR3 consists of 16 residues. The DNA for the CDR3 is TGTGCCAGCAGCCCCCAGGTCGGGTCGAACACCGGGGAGCTGTTTTTT. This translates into CASSPQVGSNTGELFF.

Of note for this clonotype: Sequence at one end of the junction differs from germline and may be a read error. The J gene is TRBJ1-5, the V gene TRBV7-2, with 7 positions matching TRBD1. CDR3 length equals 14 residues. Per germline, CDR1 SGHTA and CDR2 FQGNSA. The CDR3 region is CASSFRDSSQPQHF. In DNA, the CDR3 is TGTGCCAGCAGCTTCCGGGACAGCAGTCAGCCCCAGCATTTT.

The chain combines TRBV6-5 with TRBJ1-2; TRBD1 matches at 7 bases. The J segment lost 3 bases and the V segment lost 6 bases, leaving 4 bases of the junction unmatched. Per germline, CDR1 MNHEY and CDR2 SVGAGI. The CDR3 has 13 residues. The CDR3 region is CASRPGQHYGYTF. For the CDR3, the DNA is TGTGCCAGCAGGCCGGGACAGCACTATGGCTACACCTTC.

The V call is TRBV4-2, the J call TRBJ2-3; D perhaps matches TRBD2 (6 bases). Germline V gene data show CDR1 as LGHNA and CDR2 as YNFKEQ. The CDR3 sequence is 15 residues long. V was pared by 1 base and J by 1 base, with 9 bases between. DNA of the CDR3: TGTGCCAGCAGCCAAGCGGAGGGACGCACAGATACGCAGTATTTT. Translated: CASSQAEGRTDTQYF.

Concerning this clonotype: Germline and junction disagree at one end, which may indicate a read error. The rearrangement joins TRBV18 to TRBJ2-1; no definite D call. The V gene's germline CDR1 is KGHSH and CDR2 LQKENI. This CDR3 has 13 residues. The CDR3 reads CASSPNLYKEQFF. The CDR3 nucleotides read TGTGCCAGCTCACCAAACCTCTACAAGGAGCAGTTCTTC. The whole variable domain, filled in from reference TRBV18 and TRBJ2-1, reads NAGVMQNPRHLVRRRGQEARLRCSPMKGHSHVYWYRQLPEEGLKFMVYLQKENIIDESGMPKERFSAEFPKEGPSILRIQQVVRGDSAAYFCASSPNLYKEQFFGPGTRLTVL.

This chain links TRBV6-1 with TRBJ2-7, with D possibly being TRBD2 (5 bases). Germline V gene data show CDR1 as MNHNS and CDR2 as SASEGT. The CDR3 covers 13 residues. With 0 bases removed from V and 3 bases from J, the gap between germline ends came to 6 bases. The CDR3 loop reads CASSEARDYEQYF. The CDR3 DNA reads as TGTGCCAGCAGTGAAGCGAGGGACTACGAGCAGTACTTC.

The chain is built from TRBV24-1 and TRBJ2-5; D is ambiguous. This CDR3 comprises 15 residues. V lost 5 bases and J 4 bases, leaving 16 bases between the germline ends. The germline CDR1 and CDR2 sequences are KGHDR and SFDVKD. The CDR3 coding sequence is TGTGCCACCAGTGGCTTGACATATGTCCGAGAGACCCAGTACTTC. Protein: CATSGLTYVRETQYF.

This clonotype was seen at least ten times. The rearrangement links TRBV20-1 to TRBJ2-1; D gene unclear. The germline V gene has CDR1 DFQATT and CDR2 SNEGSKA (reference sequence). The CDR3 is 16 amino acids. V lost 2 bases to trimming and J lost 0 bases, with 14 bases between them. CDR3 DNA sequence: TGCAGTGCTAGACCCCTCGCGGTAAGCTCCTACAATGAGCAGTTCTTC. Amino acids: CSARPLAVSSYNEQFF.

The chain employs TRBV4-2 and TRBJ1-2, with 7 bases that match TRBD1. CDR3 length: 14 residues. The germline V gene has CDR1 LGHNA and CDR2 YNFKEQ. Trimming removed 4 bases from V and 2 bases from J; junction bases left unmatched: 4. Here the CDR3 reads CASSPGDRNYGYTF. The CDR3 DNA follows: TGTGCCAGCAGCCCAGGGGACAGAAACTATGGCTACACCTTC.

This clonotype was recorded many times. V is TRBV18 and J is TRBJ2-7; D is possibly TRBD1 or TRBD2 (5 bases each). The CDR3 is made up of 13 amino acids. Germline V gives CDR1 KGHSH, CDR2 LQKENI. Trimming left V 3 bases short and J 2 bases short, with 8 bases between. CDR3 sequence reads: CASSPGDPYEQYF. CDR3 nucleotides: TGTGCCAGCTCACCTGGGGACCCCTACGAGCAGTACTTC.

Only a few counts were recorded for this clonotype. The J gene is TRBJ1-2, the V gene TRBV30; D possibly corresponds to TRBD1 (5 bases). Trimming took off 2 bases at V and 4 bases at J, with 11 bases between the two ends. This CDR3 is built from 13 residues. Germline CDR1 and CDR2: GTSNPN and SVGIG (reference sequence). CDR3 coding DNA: TGTGCCTGGAGTAGAGAGGGACTCTATGGCTACACCTTC. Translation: CAWSREGLYGYTF.

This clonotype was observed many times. In DNA form, the CDR3 reads TGCGCCAGCAGCCAAGCTTTCCCCCAAAAAGGCTCAAGGGAGCTGTTTTTT. Its protein is CASSQAFPQKGSRELFF. V and J are TRBV4-1 and TRBJ2-2; no definite D call. Looked up from germline, CDR1 is MGHRA and CDR2 is YSYEKL. V lost 1 base, J lost 9 bases, and 21 bases lay in between. The length of the CDR3 is 17 residues.

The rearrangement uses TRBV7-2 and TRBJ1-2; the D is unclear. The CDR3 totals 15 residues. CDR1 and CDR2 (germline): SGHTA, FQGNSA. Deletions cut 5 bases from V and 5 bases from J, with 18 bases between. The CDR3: CASSDAQGPGYGYTF. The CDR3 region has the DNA TGTGCCAGCAGCGACGCCCAAGGCCCCGGGTATGGCTACACCTTC.

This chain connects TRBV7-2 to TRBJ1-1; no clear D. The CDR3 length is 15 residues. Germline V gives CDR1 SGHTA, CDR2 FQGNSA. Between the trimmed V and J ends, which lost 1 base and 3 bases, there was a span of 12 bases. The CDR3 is CASSLDGRTDTEAFF. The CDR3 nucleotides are TGTGCCAGCAGCTTAGATGGCAGGACTGACACTGAAGCTTTCTTT.

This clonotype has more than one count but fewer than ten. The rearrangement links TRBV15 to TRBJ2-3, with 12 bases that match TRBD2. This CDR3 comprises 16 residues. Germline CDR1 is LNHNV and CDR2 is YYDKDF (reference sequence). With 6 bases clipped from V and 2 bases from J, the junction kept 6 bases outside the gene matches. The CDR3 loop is CATRPRTSGVTDTQYF. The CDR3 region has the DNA TGTGCCACCAGACCTAGGACTAGCGGGGTCACAGATACGCAGTATTTT.

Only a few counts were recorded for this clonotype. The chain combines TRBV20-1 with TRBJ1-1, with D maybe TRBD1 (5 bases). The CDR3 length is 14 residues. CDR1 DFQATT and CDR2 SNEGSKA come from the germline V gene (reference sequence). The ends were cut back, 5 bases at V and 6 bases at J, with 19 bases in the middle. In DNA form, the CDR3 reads TGCAGTGCTCCTCAGCGGCAGGGTACGGCTGAAGCTTTCTTT. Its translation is CSAPQRQGTAEAFF.

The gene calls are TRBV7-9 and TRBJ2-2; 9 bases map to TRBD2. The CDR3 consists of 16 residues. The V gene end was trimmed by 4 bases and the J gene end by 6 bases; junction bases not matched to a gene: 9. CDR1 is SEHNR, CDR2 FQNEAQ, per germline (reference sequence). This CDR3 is CASSSTASGVSGELFF. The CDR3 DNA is TGTGCCAGCAGCTCCACGGCTAGCGGGGTCTCCGGGGAGCTGTTTTTT.

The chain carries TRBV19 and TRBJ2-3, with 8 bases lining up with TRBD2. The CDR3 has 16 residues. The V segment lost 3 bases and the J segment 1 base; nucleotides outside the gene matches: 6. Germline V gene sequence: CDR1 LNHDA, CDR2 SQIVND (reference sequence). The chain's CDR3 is CASSISGGFGTDTQYF. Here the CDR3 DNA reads TGTGCCAGTAGTATTTCGGGGGGGTTTGGCACAGATACGCAGTATTTT.

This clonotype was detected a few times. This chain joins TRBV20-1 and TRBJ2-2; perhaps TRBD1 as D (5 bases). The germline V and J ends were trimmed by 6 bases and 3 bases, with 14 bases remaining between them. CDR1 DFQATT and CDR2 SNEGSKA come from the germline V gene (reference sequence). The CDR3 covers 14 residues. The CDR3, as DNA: TGCAGTGCGCCGACAGAGGTCGACACCGGGGAGCTGTTTTTT. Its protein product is CSAPTEVDTGELFF.

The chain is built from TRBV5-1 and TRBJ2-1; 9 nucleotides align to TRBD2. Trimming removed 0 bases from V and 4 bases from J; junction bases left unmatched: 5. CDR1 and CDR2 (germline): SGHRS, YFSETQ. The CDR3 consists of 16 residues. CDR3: CASSLASGAVYNEQFF. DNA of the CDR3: TGCGCCAGCAGCTTGGCTAGCGGGGCGGTATACAATGAGCAGTTCTTC.

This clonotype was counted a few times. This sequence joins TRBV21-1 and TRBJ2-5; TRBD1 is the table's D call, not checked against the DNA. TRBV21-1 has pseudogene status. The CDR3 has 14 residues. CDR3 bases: TGTGCCAGCAGCAGATACAGGGTTGGAGAGACCCAGTACTTC. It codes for CASSRYRVGETQYF.

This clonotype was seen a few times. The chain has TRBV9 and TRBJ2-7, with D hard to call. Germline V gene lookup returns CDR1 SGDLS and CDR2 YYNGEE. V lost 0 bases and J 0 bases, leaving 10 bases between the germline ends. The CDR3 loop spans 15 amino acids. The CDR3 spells CASSVDDASSYEQYF. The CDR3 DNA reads TGTGCCAGCAGCGTAGACGACGCTAGCTCCTACGAGCAGTACTTC.

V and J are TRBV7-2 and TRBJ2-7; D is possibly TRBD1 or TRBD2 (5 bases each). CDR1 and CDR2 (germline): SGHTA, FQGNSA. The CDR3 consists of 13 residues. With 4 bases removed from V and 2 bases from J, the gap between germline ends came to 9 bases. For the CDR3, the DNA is TGTGCCAGCAGCTCGGGGCTCCCCTACGAGCAGTACTTC. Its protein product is CASSSGLPYEQYF.

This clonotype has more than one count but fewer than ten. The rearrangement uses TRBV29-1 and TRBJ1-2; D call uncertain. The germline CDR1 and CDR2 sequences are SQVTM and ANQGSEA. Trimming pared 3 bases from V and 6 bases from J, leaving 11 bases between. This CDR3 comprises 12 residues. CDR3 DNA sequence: TGCAGCGTTGAGGTATCGGACGATGGCTACACCTTC. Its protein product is CSVEVSDDGYTF. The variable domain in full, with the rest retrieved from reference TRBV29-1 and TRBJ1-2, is SAVISQKPSRDICQRGTSLTIQCQVDSQVTMMFWYRQQPGQSLTLIATANQGSEATYESGFVIDKFPISRPNLTFSTLTVSNMSPEDSSIYLCSVEVSDDGYTFGSGTRLTVV.

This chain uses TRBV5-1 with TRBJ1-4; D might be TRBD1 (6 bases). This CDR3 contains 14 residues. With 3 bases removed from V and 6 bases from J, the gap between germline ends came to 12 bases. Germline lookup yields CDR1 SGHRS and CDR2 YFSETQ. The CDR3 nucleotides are TGCGCCAGCAGCTCGGGGGGCGCTGATGAAAAACTGTTTTTT. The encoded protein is CASSSGGADEKLFF.

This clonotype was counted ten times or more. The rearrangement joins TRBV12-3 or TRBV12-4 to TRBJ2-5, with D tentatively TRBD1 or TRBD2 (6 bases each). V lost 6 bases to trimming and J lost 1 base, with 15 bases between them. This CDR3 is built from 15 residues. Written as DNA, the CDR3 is TGTGCCAGCAGCCCAAGGGGGGCTCTCCAAGAGACCCAGTACTTC. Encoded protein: CASSPRGALQETQYF.

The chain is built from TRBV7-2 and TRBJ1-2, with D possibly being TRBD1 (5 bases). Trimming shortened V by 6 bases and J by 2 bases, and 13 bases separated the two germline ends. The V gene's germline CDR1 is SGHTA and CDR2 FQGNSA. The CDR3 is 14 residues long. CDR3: CASSPDRGNYGYTF. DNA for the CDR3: TGTGCCAGCAGTCCCGACAGAGGCAACTATGGCTACACCTTC.

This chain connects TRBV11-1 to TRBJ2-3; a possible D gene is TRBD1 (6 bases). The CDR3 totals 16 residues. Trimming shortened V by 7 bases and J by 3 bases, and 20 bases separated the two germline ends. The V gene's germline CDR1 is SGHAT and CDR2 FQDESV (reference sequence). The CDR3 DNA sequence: TGTGCCAGCACCCCTCGACCCAGGGGTCGAACAGATACGCAGTATTTT. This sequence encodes CASTPRPRGRTDTQYF.

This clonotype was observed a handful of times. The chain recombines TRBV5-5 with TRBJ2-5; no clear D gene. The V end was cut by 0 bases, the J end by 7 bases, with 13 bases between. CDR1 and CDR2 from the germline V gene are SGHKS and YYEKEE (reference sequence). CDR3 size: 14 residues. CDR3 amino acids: CASSLARSGGTQYF. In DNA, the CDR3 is TGTGCCAGCAGCTTGGCCAGGTCAGGTGGGACCCAGTACTTC.

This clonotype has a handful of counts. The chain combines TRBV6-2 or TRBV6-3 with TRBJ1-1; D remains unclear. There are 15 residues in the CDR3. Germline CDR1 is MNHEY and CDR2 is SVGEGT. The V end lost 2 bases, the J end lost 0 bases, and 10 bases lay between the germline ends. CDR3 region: CASSYRGTVNTEAFF. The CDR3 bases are TGTGCCAGCAGTTACCGAGGTACTGTGAACACTGAAGCTTTCTTT.